Following are 9 T cell receptor beta chains from one sample sequenced in a study of cytomegalovirus exposure and HLA in healthy donors. PCR primers comprised 60 Vbeta and 13 Jbeta primers. Profiled with immunoSEQ multiplex PCR; TCRdb holds only in-frame clones, not every one. The sample contains 150,000 to 200,000 clones, 65% to 90% of which appear only once. The sample was PBMCs. All receptors come from a man between 50 and 59 years old in good health and CMV-seropositive.

The chain carries TRBV5-1 and TRBJ2-3; possible D gene TRBD1, 5 bases. This CDR3 comprises 14 residues. The germline gives CDR1 SGHRS, CDR2 YFSETQ. Trimming removed 5 bases from V and 3 bases from J, with 13 bases in between. The chain's CDR3 is CASSPHRQTDTQYF. The CDR3, as DNA: TGCGCCAGCAGTCCTCACAGGCAGACAGATACGCAGTATTTT.

Notes on this clone: The conserved final phenylalanine or tryptophan is absent from the CDR3, which likely points to a read error. V gene TRBV14 combines with J gene TRBJ2-7; D not resolved. Germline CDR1 SGHDN, CDR2 FVKESK. Deletions cut 0 bases from V and 2 bases from J, with 14 bases between. This CDR3 region has 16 residues. As DNA, the CDR3 is TGTGCCAGCAGCCAAGATCATGGAGCAGCCCCCTACGAGCAGTACCTC. It codes for CASSQDHGAAPYEQYL.

This chain connects TRBV11-2 to TRBJ2-7; no reliable D call. The CDR3 runs 14 residues. CDR1 is SGHAT, CDR2 FQNNGV, per germline. The V end lost 0 bases, the J end lost 4 bases, and 10 bases lay between the germline ends. The CDR3 reads CASSLDLLLYEQYF. The CDR3 region has the DNA TGTGCCAGCAGCTTAGACTTACTCTTATACGAGCAGTACTTC.

In its sample, this clone was seen once. This sequence joins TRBV11-2 and TRBJ2-3; 7 bases match TRBD1. The V gene's germline CDR1 is SGHAT and CDR2 FQNNGV. After removal of 1 base from V and 7 bases from J, the junction contained 8 bases not matched to a gene. This CDR3 region has 15 residues. Here the CDR3 reads CASSLVLTGANTQYF. CDR3 nucleotides: TGTGCCAGCAGCTTAGTCCTTACAGGGGCGAATACGCAGTATTTT.

Details on this clone: Other DNA sequences in the sample encode the same CDR3. This rearrangement joins TRBV5-5 to TRBJ2-5, with 7 bases that match TRBD1. Germline V lookup: CDR1 SGHKS, CDR2 YYEKEE (reference sequence). V trimming: 2 bases; J trimming: 5 bases; junction bases outside the gene matches: 12. The CDR3 covers 16 residues. In nucleotides, the CDR3 is TGTGCCAGCAGCTTACGTGGACAGGAACTTGGGGAGACCCAGTACTTC. This translates into CASSLRGQELGETQYF.

The gene calls are TRBV30 and TRBJ2-1, with D maybe TRBD2 (6 bases). The CDR3 loop spans 13 amino acids. CDR1 is GTSNPN, CDR2 SVGIG, per germline (reference sequence). The germline V and J ends were trimmed by 1 base and 3 bases, with 7 bases remaining between them. CDR3 protein: CAWSDGSYNEQFF. CDR3 sequence (DNA): TGTGCCTGGAGTGACGGGAGCTACAATGAGCAGTTCTTC.

A single count supports this clone. The chain recombines TRBV11-2 with TRBJ2-5; 9 nucleotides match TRBD2. Germline lookup yields CDR1 SGHAT and CDR2 FQNNGV. The CDR3 has 18 residues. The junction had 10 bases not matched to a gene; V was cut back by 1 base and J by 1 base. The CDR3 coding sequence is TGTGCCAGCAGCTTAGCCACGTCGCGGGGGGGGATCCAAGAGACCCAGTACTTC. It is translated as CASSLATSRGGIQETQYF. The variable domain in full, completed from reference TRBV11-2 and TRBJ2-5, reads EAGVAQSPRYKIIEKRQSVAFWCNPISGHATLYWYQQILGQGPKLLIQFQNNGVVDDSQLPKDRFSAERLKGVDSTLKIQPAKLEDSAVYLCASSLATSRGGIQETQYFGPGTRLLVL.

The V gene is TRBV7-2, the J gene TRBJ2-1; D ambiguous. CDR3 length: 14 amino acids. Germline assignment: CDR1 SGHTA and CDR2 FQGNSA. With 1 base removed from V and 6 bases from J, the gap between germline ends came to 10 bases. This CDR3 is CASSLEYSSNEQFF. The CDR3 nucleotides read TGTGCCAGCAGCTTAGAGTACAGCAGCAATGAGCAGTTCTTC. Supplemented by reference TRBV7-2 and TRBJ2-1, the full variable domain reads GAGVSQSPSNKVTEKGKDVELRCDPISGHTALYWYRQSLGQGLEFLIYFQGNSAPDKSGLPSDRFSAERTGGSVSTLTIQRTQQEDSAVYLCASSLEYSSNEQFFGPGTRLTVL.

The gene calls are TRBV30 and TRBJ1-4; weak D call: TRBD1 (5 bases). V was cut by 1 base and J by 8 bases, with 11 bases left in between. Germline CDR1 reads GTSNPN; CDR2 reads SVGIG (reference sequence). The CDR3 extends over 13 amino acids. The CDR3 DNA is TGTGCCTGGAGTGGGAGGGCAGGGGAAAAACTGTTTTTT. Its protein product is CAWSGRAGEKLFF.